This TCR beta chain came from a study of CD8 T cells in Susac syndrome. In regard to this clonotype: No antigen is known for it.

The study sequenced TCR beta in blood CD8+ and CD4+ T cells. General study points: The study conceded that relatively few individuals underwent its TCR sequencing and HLA analysis.

The authors reverse transcribed roughly 0.5 to 1 ug RNA with random hexamers. TCRdb reprocessed the immunoSEQ multiplex PCR reads with MiXCR, giving one entry per CDR3 protein. The data hold approximately 120,000 distinct CDR3 sequences, with around 95% observed a single time. Trimming cost V 1 base and J 5 bases, with 13 bases left between them. Germline-derived CDR1 and CDR2 are SGHRS and YFSETQ. CDR3 length equals 14 residues. Sequenced sample: CD4+ T cells from PBMCs. The gene calls are TRBV5-1 and TRBJ2-7, with a possible D match to TRBD1 (5 bases). This receptor was obtained from a human donor in good health. In DNA form, the CDR3 reads TGCGCCAGCAGCTTGCCCTCAGGGTTCCACGAGCAGTACTTC. It specifies CASSLPSGFHEQYF.